Sequencing of this T cell receptor (beta chain) was carried out in a study of spatial heterogeneity in lung cancer. The V and J ends lost 0 bases and 3 bases respectively, with 9 bases between them. The CDR3 loop spans 15 amino acids. Germline CDR1 reads SGHTA; CDR2 reads FQGNSA. This clonotype ranks as medium-sized. Regarding time point: sample taken at primary tumor resection. TCRdb recomputed calls from the 5' RACE reads with MiXCR, one row per CDR3 protein. The sample carries 2,500 to 3,500 distinct CDR3 sequences, around 18% recorded once. This specimen was normal lung tissue next to the tumor, taken at surgery. This TCR was recovered from a male donor with early-stage non-small cell lung cancer. The chain is built from TRBV7-2 and TRBJ2-1; D tentatively fits TRBD1 or TRBD2 (5 bases each). This chain's CDR3 is CASSLAGVLYNEQFF. The CDR3 bases are TGTGCCAGCAGCTTAGCGGGGGTCCTCTACAATGAGCAGTTCTTC.